This T cell receptor beta chain was obtained from a study of blood T cell repertoires in COVID-19 (dated by TCRdb to 2019 to 2021). About the full investigation: Samples covering the acute and convalescent phases of COVID-19 were provided by collaborators in the United States, Italy and Spain. The material from the prospective study consisted of cDNA or gDNA derived from T cells, B-cell-depleted T cells, or PBMCs. The repertoires were released in a freely available public database intended as a resource for research on the immune response to SARS-CoV-2. The samples were drawn from the first 160 participants of the ongoing ImmuneRACE study and from 1,254 subjects provided by 6 global collaborators. Sample metadata almost always included a de-identified subject ID, COVID-19 status, age in years and sex. Where available, HLA class I and class II types were obtained from metadata supplied by the sample provider rather than from assay-based typing. The dataset comprised deeply sampled blood TCRbeta repertoires from subjects exposed to, actively infected with, or recovered from COVID-19. What the authors observed across the whole study: How much clinical and demographic metadata was included differed by source and by participant, and the metadata was provided uncurated.

The cysteine opens and the phenylalanine closes a CDR3 of 15 amino acids. Only the CDR3 portion is preserved as DNA: 45 bases, with reading frame beginning at the first base. The germline V gene (reference sequence) specifies GTSNPN as CDR1 and SVGIG as CDR2. Trimming accounts for 4 bases at V and 7 bases at J, while the number of junction bases matched to no gene is 13. TCRbeta CDR3 regions were amplified from genomic DNA using the immunoSEQ Assay, a bias-controlled multiplex PCR. Concerning the study's data processing: Nucleated cell counts per sample were estimated from amplification of reference gene primers within the assay. Sequence reads were collapsed and filtered to measure the absolute abundance of every unique TCRbeta CDR3 rearrangement. For each sample, productive Simpson clonality was calculated as the square root of Simpson's diversity index over productive rearrangements. TCRdb took this table from immuneACCESS and kept in-frame rearrangements with V and J called. Such tables lack part of the clones; where checked against another copy, unresolved V genes explain under half of the gap, and the rest is unexplained. Clonal size and the V and J genes are those of that table, whereas D and trimming came from the DNA. In all, the sample holds roughly 80,000 clones, and approximately 89% of those were seen once. Jointly, the top ten make up 5.5% to 7.5% of the sample.

Whole blood was collected in K2EDTA tubes by collaborating institutions according to the institutions' own protocols. For TCRbeta analysis, collaborators shipped samples as frozen whole blood, isolated PBMCs, or DNA extracted from either of those sample types. Points on this clone: Its target antigen remains unknown. No much larger clone is present one base from it, and per-base qualities are unavailable.

This TCR came from a woman aged 80 or over with acute or convalescent COVID-19. This sequence uses TRBV30 and TRBJ1-5; TRBD1 fits 7 bases in the junction. The sample comprised peripheral blood. The CDR3 protein sequence reads: CAWTTSGGFGQPQHF. The base sequence is TGTGCCTGGACCACATCAGGGGGTTTCGGGCAGCCCCAGCATTTT.